This T cell receptor beta chain is drawn from a study of T cells in Graves' hyperthyroidism and ophthalmopathy. The study's findings and limits: Most expanded thyroid clonotypes above 0.001 recurred in blood.

The sample holds a few counts of this clonotype. Its antigen is undetermined. The V end was cut by 0 bases, the J end by 6 bases, with 5 bases between. This CDR3 has 13 amino acids. CDR1 and CDR2 (germline): LNHDA, SQIVND (reference sequence). Regions amplified from RNA transcripts were the TCR beta CDR3 regions. Researchers ran a first-round RT-PCR on the TCR CDR3 using the HTBI primer set. TCRdb recomputed calls from the multiplex PCR reads with MiXCR, one row per CDR3 protein. The data contain approximately 420,000 distinct CDR3 sequences, roughly an eighth of them singletons. Exclusion followed for patients with uncontrolled infection, other autoimmune disease, pregnancy or lactation.

The sample comprised blood. This clonotype was sampled from a woman aged 18-29 years with Graves' hyperthyroidism. The chain links TRBV19 to TRBJ2-2; D uncertain. CDR3 sequence: CASSIEGPGELFF. The CDR3 DNA reads as TGTGCCAGTAGTATAGAAGGACCCGGGGAGCTGTTTTTT. Variable domain in full (rest from reference TRBV19 and TRBJ2-2): DGGITQSPKYLFRKEGQNVTLSCEQNLNHDAMYWYRQDPGQGLRLIYYSQIVNDFQKGDIAEGYSVSREKKESFPLTVTSAQKNPTAFYLCASSIEGPGELFFGEGSRLTVL.